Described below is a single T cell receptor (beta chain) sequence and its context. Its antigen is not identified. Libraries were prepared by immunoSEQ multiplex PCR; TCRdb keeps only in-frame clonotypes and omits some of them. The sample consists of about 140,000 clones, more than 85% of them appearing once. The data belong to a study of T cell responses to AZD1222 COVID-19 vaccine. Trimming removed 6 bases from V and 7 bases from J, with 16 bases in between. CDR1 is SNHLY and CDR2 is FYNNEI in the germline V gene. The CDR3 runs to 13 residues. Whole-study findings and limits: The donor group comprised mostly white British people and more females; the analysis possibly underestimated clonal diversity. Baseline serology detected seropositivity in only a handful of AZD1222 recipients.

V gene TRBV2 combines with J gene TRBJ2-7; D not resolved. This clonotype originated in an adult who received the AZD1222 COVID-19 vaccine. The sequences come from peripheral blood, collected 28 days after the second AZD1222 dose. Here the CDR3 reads CASRSVVVMEQYF. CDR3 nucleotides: TGTGCCAGCAGGAGTGTGGTCGTGATGGAGCAGTACTTC.